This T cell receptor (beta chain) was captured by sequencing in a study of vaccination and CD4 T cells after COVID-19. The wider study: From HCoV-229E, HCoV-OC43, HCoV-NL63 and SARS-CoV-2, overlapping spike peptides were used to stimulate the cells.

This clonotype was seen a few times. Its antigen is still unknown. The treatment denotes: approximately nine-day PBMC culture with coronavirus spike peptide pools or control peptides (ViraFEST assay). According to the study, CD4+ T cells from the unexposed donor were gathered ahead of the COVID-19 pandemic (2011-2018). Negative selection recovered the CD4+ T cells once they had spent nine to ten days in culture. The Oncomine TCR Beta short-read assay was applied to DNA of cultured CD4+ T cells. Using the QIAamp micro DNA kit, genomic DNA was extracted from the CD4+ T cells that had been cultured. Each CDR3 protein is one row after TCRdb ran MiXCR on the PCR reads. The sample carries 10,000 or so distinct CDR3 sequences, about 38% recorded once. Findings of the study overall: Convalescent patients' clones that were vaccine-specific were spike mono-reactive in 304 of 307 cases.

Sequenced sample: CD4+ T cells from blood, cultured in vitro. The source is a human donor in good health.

In DNA, the CDR3 is TGTGCCAGCAGGCTCGGGACAGGAAACCTCTACAATGAGCAGTTCTTC. Translating it yields CASRLGTGNLYNEQFF. The chain uses TRBV6-1 and TRBJ2-1, with TRBD1 matching over 8 bases. CDR3 size: 16 residues. CDR1 and CDR2 (germline): MNHNS, SASEGT. Trimming at V came to 6 bases and at J to 3 bases, leaving 10 bases not matched to a gene.